The clone carrying this T cell receptor (beta chain) was observed a handful of times. Its antigen is as yet unknown. Profiling that covered TCR beta VDJ and CDR3 relied on genomic DNA as its template. TCRdb re-called the reads through MiXCR, storing one row per CDR3 protein. This sample has just over 400,000 distinct CDR3 sequences, with 65% to 80% found just once. The sample originates from a study of CD8+CD57+ T cells in acquired aplastic anemia. Study-wide context: An average of 3.2 ug of DNA was obtained from sorted CD4+ and CD8+ cells. An average of roughly 10 million reads for CD4+ cells was obtained from healthy donors.

Findings and caveats of the study: Sharing between patients and controls was observed for some 27 CD8+ CDR3 sequences. Levels of CD8+ Simpson's diversity were not significantly distinct in patients versus controls.

CDR1 and CDR2 (germline): MNHEY, SVGAGI. Deletions cut 6 bases from V and 8 bases from J, with 19 bases between. The CDR3 totals 14 residues. This rearrangement joins TRBV6-5 to TRBJ1-2, with D possibly TRBD1 on 6 matching bases. The sequence was obtained from a human donor in good health, serving as a control. Sequenced: sorted CD4+, CD8+, or CD8+CD57+ T cells (not recorded which) from PBMCs. This CDR3 reads CASSGAAGVGGYTF. The CDR3 bases are TGTGCCAGCAGCGGGGCAGCAGGGGTAGGGGGCTACACCTTC.